This T cell receptor (beta chain) stems from a study of PD-1 blockade in classical Hodgkin lymphoma. Some clones are missing from TCRdb's copy, which holds only in-frame ones; the method was immunoSEQ multiplex PCR. This table holds roughly 3,300 clones, 70% found once. Stated time point: newly diagnosed, previously untreated cHL patient sample. PBMCs were thawed, and CD8+ T cells were then isolated from them by magnetic negative selection. The V end was cut by 3 bases, the J end by 2 bases, with 9 bases between. This CDR3 has 13 amino acids. Per the germline V gene, CDR1 is SGHRS and CDR2 is YFSETQ. This clonotype was obtained from a human donor with classical Hodgkin lymphoma. The sample taken for sequencing was CD8+ T cells from blood. The rearrangement links TRBV5-1 to TRBJ2-7; possible D gene TRBD2, 5 bases. CDR3 loop: CASSYSDAYEQYF. CDR3 sequence (DNA): TGCGCCAGCAGCTATAGCGACGCCTACGAGCAGTACTTC.